This note documents a single T cell receptor beta chain sequence. The record originates from a study of ipilimumab plus nivolumab after autologous stem cell transplantation. Turning to the study itself: The DLBCL group included primary refractory and relapsed cases.

Produced via immunoSEQ multiplex PCR; TCRdb's table is partial and in-frame only. The sample lists 20,000 to 25,000 clones; roughly 74% were seen once. Checkpoint therapy with ipilimumab 1 mg/kg began 14 to 28 days after transplant. Dosing: nivolumab 3 mg/kg IV, weeks 1, 4, 7, 10, then every two weeks to week 26. Source: PBMCs, taken in a trial of ipilimumab plus nivolumab as post-transplant consolidation. This clonotype was obtained from a male donor with diffuse large B-cell lymphoma.

This CDR3 reads CASSLTSGSNTGELFF. In nucleotides, the CDR3 is TGCGCCAGCAGCTTAACTAGCGGGAGTAACACCGGGGAGCTGTTTTTT. The chain carries TRBV5-1 and TRBJ2-2, with TRBD2 identical over 11 bases. From germline, CDR1 is SGHRS and CDR2 YFSETQ. V lost 2 bases, J lost 2 bases, and 2 bases stayed unmatched. CDR3 size: 16 residues.